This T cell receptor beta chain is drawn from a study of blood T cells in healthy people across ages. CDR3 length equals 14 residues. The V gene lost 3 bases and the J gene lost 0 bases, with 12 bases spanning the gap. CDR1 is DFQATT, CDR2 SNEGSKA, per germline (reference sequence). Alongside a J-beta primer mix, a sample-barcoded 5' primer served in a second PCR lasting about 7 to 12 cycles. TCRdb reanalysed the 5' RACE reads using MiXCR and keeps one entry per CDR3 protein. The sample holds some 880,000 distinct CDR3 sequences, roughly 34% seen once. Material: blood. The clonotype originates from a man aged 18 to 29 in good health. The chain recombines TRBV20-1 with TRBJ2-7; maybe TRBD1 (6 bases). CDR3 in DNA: TGCAGTGCTAGTGATGGGGGCTTCTCCTACGAGCAGTACTTC. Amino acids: CSASDGGFSYEQYF.